This T cell receptor (beta chain) was sequenced for a study of cytomegalovirus exposure and HLA in healthy donors. The wider study: In a later analysis, the roughly 120 validation repertoires were reported to have used the same platform as the approximately 700 first-cohort repertoires.

A remark on this clone: Antigen unknown.

Sequenced by immunoSEQ multiplex PCR; TCRdb stores in-frame clones only, minus some. This sample has tens of thousands of clones, with 92% found just once. These donors were members of the roughly 120-subject validation cohort, a group separate from the approximately 670-subject first cohort. Study-level points and caveats: In vitro assays verified that three CMV-associated chains recognized CMV antigens specifically.

Trimming removed 6 bases at V and 8 bases at J, with 17 bases between. The CDR3 loop spans 14 amino acids. The germline gives CDR1 MNHNS, CDR2 SASEGT. The origin of this receptor is a man aged 18 to 29 in good health and CMV-seropositive. V gene TRBV6-1 combines with J gene TRBJ2-1, with D tentatively TRBD2 (7 bases). The sequencing sample was made of PBMCs. CDR3 sequence (DNA): TGTGCCAGCAGGTACGGGGGGCTTGCGGATGAGCAGTTCTTC. Amino acid sequence: CASRYGGLADEQFF.